This T cell receptor beta chain emerged from a study of shared clonotypes between healthy human individuals. Comments on this clone: As yet, its antigen is unknown.

Terminally differentiated effector memory CD45RA+ cells were left out of the naive CD8 fraction, which was CD45RO-negative and positively selected for CCR7. Study-wide results and limits: Across subsets, estimated richness was generally greater for naive than for memory populations.

Profiling relied on immunoSEQ multiplex PCR, and the TCRdb table lists in-frame clones only, not all of them. This sample has roughly 850,000 clones, with roughly 96% found just once. The CDR3 totals 13 residues. Deletions cut 1 base from V and 13 bases from J, with 14 bases between. The germline V gene encodes CDR1 MGHRA and CDR2 YSYEKL. The J gene is TRBJ2-1, the V gene TRBV4-1, with a possible D match to TRBD1 (6 bases). The clonotype was recovered from a man aged 25-45 years in good health. Sequencing input: naive CD8+ T cells sorted from blood. The CDR3 DNA sequence: TGCGCCAGCAGCCAAGCGGCAGGGACACTTCAGTTCTTC. It codes for CASSQAAGTLQFF.